Listed below are T cell receptor beta chains from one sample, sequenced in a study of T cell repertoires in cytomegalovirus infection. TCRdb redid the calling of the reads with MiXCR, one entry per CDR3 protein. This sample has fewer than 400,000 distinct CDR3 sequences, with 15% to 20% found just once. Material for sequencing was PBMCs. All receptors come from a human donor in good health (CMV status not recorded). Some clones in this sample may be carry-over from other donors' samples. The conserved cysteine and the conserved F or W are not part of the CDR3 here.

CDR3,V,J
ATSRDRAGGSEAF,TRBV15,TRBJ1-1
SARDLMASSYEQY,TRBV20-1,TRBJ2-7
ASSRYPSSGNGYNEQF,TRBV7-6,TRBJ2-1
ASSLGASGTDTQC,TRBV7-9,TRBJ2-3
AIRKGFGGGDQETQY,TRBV10-3,TRBJ2-5
ASSPWERGMAYNEQF,TRBV4-3,TRBJ2-1
ASSLEQGRTEAF,TRBV5-4,TRBJ1-1
ASSRPGRLKETQY,TRBV28,TRBJ2-5
ASSLGRGNTEAF,TRBV7-9,TRBJ1-1
ASSRTSGSLTDTQY,TRBV7-6,TRBJ2-3
SARDRQRRVTDTQY,TRBV20-1,TRBJ2-3
ASSPTWGLGNEQY,TRBV11-2,TRBJ2-7
ASSFHIGANVLT,TRBV11-2,TRBJ2-6
ASSYEMTGLF,TRBV7-2,TRBJ1-4
ASSVGISGNTIY,TRBV9,TRBJ1-3
ASQVMNTEAF,TRBV7-9,TRBJ1-1
ASSSAGRGTQY,TRBV11-2,TRBJ2-5
ATSKGRPYSNQPQH,TRBV15,TRBJ1-5
SVDWGTGAEAF,TRBV29-1,TRBJ1-1
ASSPGNSNSPLH,TRBV7-8,TRBJ1-6
SARRTGQSSYNEQF,TRBV20-1,TRBJ2-1
ASRTGDAF,TRBV2,TRBJ1-1
ASSQAGLVLDTQY,TRBV4-3,TRBJ2-3
ASSYWGPNTGELF,TRBV6-2/TRBV6-3,TRBJ2-2
SARTAVGDTQY,TRBV20-1,TRBJ2-3
ASSPLAGVEF,TRBV12-3/TRBV12-4,TRBJ2-1
ASNRQGPGWST,TRBV2,TRBJ1-2
ASSSRTSGKVGELF,TRBV12-3/TRBV12-4,TRBJ2-2
SVEGGRDGSGNTIY,TRBV29-1,TRBJ1-3
ASTLGAGGPVGELF,TRBV12-3/TRBV12-4,TRBJ2-2
SVLRGREIGGYT,TRBV29-1,TRBJ1-2
AGAGTGMEPQH,TRBV19,TRBJ1-5
ASSPALMAF,TRBV12-3/TRBV12-4,TRBJ1-1
ASSQSGTGESPLH,TRBV4-1,TRBJ1-6
ATKTDQETQY,TRBV10-3,TRBJ2-5
ASRSEEAGDTQY,TRBV23-1,TRBJ2-3
ASSLGGTGGAEQY,TRBV5-1,TRBJ2-7
ASSFPRWRDNNEQF,TRBV11-2,TRBJ2-1
ASSSGTGDTQY,TRBV7-2,TRBJ2-3
ASSRRTESGNTIY,TRBV7-9,TRBJ1-3
ATSRERGNPRPEQY,TRBV15,TRBJ2-7
ASSPRTGRVGTEAF,TRBV6-5,TRBJ1-1
ASSFNRAKNIQY,TRBV11-2,TRBJ2-4